This T cell receptor beta chain derives from a study of neurological immune-mediated disorders. The CDR3 runs to 14 residues. The trim removed 3 bases at V and 3 bases at J, leaving 4 bases unmatched. At least ten counts were recorded for this clonotype. Its antigen is as yet unknown. 5'RACE with 10-nucleotide random UMIs generated the cDNA. Every sequencing run generated over 170 million TCR-beta sequences from 15-18 subjects. TCRdb passed the 5' RACE reads through MiXCR, listing each CDR3 protein once. This sample has about 95,000 distinct CDR3 sequences; about 3.8% occur once, and the top ten carry approximately 5.9%. Study-wide points: Among 34 multiple sclerosis patients, phylogenetic grouping put the repertoires of 18 into a single related-CDR3 cluster, a possible signature. In HTLV-1-associated myelopathy, TCR clonal expansion was greatest, whereas multiple sclerosis had the least, falling below healthy controls.

This sequence joins TRBV12-3 or TRBV12-4 and TRBJ2-7, with TRBD2 matching 8 bases. The origin of this receptor is a woman younger than 35 with multiple sclerosis. What was sequenced was PBMCs. The CDR3 DNA follows: TGTGCCAGCAGTTTCGGAGCGGGAGACTACGAGCAGTACTTC. The encoded protein is CASSFGAGDYEQYF.